The entry that follows covers one TCR beta chain sequence. The immunoSEQ assay amplified TCRB CDR3 from up to roughly 2 ug DNA. Repertoires were generated with immunoSEQ multiplex PCR, while TCRdb's copy carries only in-frame clones and drops some. Of tens of thousands of clones detected, approximately 75% appear once; the ten largest clones hold approximately 2%. V trimming: 6 bases; J trimming: 6 bases; junction bases outside the gene matches: 13. Germline CDR1 is MGHDK and CDR2 is SYGVNS. This CDR3 has 16 amino acids. This entry belongs to a study of glioma-infiltrating T cells after dendritic cell vaccination. Time point in this sample: after dendritic cell vaccination, including at tumor progression/relapse.

This chain connects TRBV25-1 to TRBJ2-2; TRBD2 matches at 7 bases. This clonotype originated in a human donor with glioblastoma. The specimen comprised blood, sampled after dendritic cell vaccination. CDR3 amino acids: CASRDHSREWSGELFF. The CDR3 DNA sequence: TGTGCCAGCAGGGACCATTCGCGGGAGTGGTCCGGGGAGCTGTTTTTT.